The T cell receptor (beta chain) described here comes from a study of T cell changes during pregnancy in multiple sclerosis. Germline loops: CDR1 PRHDT, CDR2 FYEKMQ (reference sequence). The CDR3 is 12 amino acids. V was trimmed by 2 bases and J by 2 bases, leaving 4 bases between them. TCRdb's copy holds only in-frame clones and misses some; the assay was immunoSEQ multiplex PCR. Of roughly 87,000 clones in the sample, roughly 93% were seen once. The sample here was peripheral blood, taken in the third trimester of pregnancy. This TCR was sampled from a female donor in good health, enrolled as a control in a pregnancy study. The rearrangement joins TRBV13 to TRBJ2-7, with no clear D. CDR3 loop: CASSLQAYEQYF. CDR3 in DNA: TGTGCCAGCAGCTTACAGGCCTACGAGCAGTACTTC.